This T cell receptor beta chain was recorded in a study of shared clonotypes between healthy human individuals. Study-wide findings and caveats: Clonotype sharing across donors was expected to vary with sequencing depth. Unshared clonotypes carried lower generation probabilities than those common to all four donors. The rarefaction results pointed to incomplete sorted-subset sequencing despite large depth.

Trimming cost V 1 base and J 10 bases, with 14 bases left between them. Looked up from germline, CDR1 is MNHEY and CDR2 is SMNVEV (reference sequence). The CDR3 covers 14 residues. CD8 cells regarded as naive lacked CD45RO, were positively chosen for CCR7, and omitted terminally differentiated effector memory CD45RA+ cells. All of the donors resided in Nashville, Tennessee, and each was a Caucasian adult. To note about this clone: Its antigen is unknown.

TCRdb's table, derived via immunoSEQ multiplex PCR, lists solely in-frame clones and lacks some. The data contain 560,000 or so clones, 95% to 96% of them singletons. The specimen sequenced was naive CD8+ T cells sorted from blood. The chain carries TRBV27 and TRBJ2-1; D is unclear. The clonotype originates from a woman in her 30s in good health. CDR3 bases: TGTGCCAGCAGTTTATATAGTTCGGCGTCAGAGCAGTTCTTC. Protein product: CASSLYSSASEQFF.